These T cell receptor beta chains were read from a single sample in a study of T cell repertoires in cytomegalovirus infection. TCRdb redid the calling of the reads with MiXCR, one entry per CDR3 protein. The sample lists a few hundred thousand distinct CDR3 sequences, roughly 43% occurring once. No antigens are known for them. The sequenced sample was cultured PBMCs, obtained from culture after CMV antigen stimulation. The receptors shown here come from a human donor in good health (CMV status not recorded). Some clones in this sample may be carry-over from other donors' samples. CDR3s include the opening cysteine and the closing phenylalanine or tryptophan. A D gene is named only where the DNA matches it firmly. Some rows mark clone size as missing; the rest say once, few, many or name a class of expanded clone.

clone size,J gene,V gene,D gene,CDR3 protein,CDR3 DNA
-,TRBJ2-1,TRBV9,-,CASSVTYHNEQFF,TGTGCCAGCAGCGTCACATATCACAATGAGCAGTTCTTC
-,TRBJ2-4,TRBV11-2,-,CASSPLTLAKNIQYF,TGTGCCAGCAGCCCACTGACTCTAGCCAAAAACATTCAGTACTTC
once,TRBJ2-1,TRBV29-1,-,CSVEGALVSYNEQFF,TGCAGCGTTGAAGGGGCCCTGGTGTCCTACAATGAGCAGTTCTTC
-,TRBJ1-6,TRBV11-1,-,CASSTTRDVISPLHF,TGTGCCAGCAGCACTACCCGGGACGTAATTTCACCCCTCCACTTT
-,TRBJ1-1,TRBV6-8,-,CASSYQGVGTEAFF,TGTGCCAGCAGTTACCAGGGTGTAGGCACTGAAGCTTTCTTT
-,TRBJ2-3,TRBV6-2/TRBV6-3,-,CASTDPTGKATDTQYF,TGTGCCAGCACCGACCCCACGGGGAAGGCCACAGATACGCAGTATTTT
-,TRBJ2-1,TRBV12-5,-,CASRTESYNEQFF,TGTGCTAGTCGAACGGAGTCCTACAATGAGCAGTTCTTC
-,TRBJ1-3,TRBV9,-,CASSFRDIRSGNTIYF,TGTGCCAGCAGCTTCCGGGACATACGCTCTGGAAACACCATATATTTT
-,TRBJ1-5,TRBV12-3/TRBV12-4,-,CASSFSGRIDQPQHF,TGTGCCAGCAGTTTTTCGGGCAGAATAGATCAGCCCCAGCATTTT
-,TRBJ2-3,TRBV6-9,-,CASRADTQYF,TGTGCCAGCAGGGCAGATACGCAGTATTTT
few,TRBJ1-6,TRBV7-2,-,CASSNPGSPLHF,TGTGCCAGCAGCAACCCGGGTTCACCCCTCCACTTT
-,TRBJ1-4,TRBV20-1,-,CSARDRRENEKLFF,TGCAGTGCTAGAGATCGGAGGGAGAATGAAAAACTGTTTTTT
-,TRBJ2-7,TRBV30,-,CAWSYTSAGNYEQYF,TGTGCCTGGAGTTATACCTCCGCAGGGAACTACGAGCAGTACTTC
few,TRBJ2-7,TRBV7-2,-,CASSSRQSYEQYF,TGTGCCAGCAGCTCCCGACAGAGCTACGAGCAGTACTTC
-,TRBJ1-5,TRBV12-3/TRBV12-4,-,CASTRGRGRNQPQHF,TGTGCCAGCACCCGAGGGCGCGGCCGCAATCAGCCCCAGCATTTT
few,TRBJ2-5,TRBV7-9,-,CASSYSRESQETQYF,TGTGCCAGCAGCTATTCACGGGAGAGCCAAGAGACCCAGTACTTC
-,TRBJ2-7,TRBV6-1,-,CATTSYSYEQYF,TGTGCCACCACGTCGTACTCCTACGAGCAGTACTTC
-,TRBJ2-4,TRBV6-5,-,CASSYQGSGNIQYF,TGTGCCAGCAGTTATCAAGGTAGCGGAAACATTCAGTACTTC
-,TRBJ2-3,TRBV7-2,TRBD2,CASSFRLAEGADTQYF,TGTGCCAGCAGCTTTCGACTAGCGGAGGGCGCAGATACGCAGTATTTT
-,TRBJ1-3,TRBV6-5,-,CASSRGWGNTIYF,TGTGCCAGCAGTCGGGGATGGGGAAACACCATATATTTT
few,TRBJ1-6,TRBV5-4,-,CASSGEGISPLHF,TGTGCCAGCAGCGGTGAGGGGATATCACCCCTCCACTTT
-,TRBJ2-3,TRBV27,TRBD2,CASSPRGSGGASGDTQYF,TGTGCCAGCAGTCCGAGGGGGAGCGGGGGGGCCAGTGGAGATACGCAGTATTTT
-,TRBJ2-3,TRBV12-5,TRBD2,CASSPASGGTDTQYF,TGTGCTTCCTCCCCGGCTAGCGGGGGCACAGATACGCAGTATTTT
many,TRBJ1-1,TRBV7-2,-,CASSLVPGTTEAFF,TGTGCCAGCAGCTTAGTTCCGGGAACCACTGAAGCTTTCTTT
-,TRBJ2-5,TRBV24-1,-,CATIPETQYF,TGTGCCACCATTCCCGAGACCCAGTACTTC
-,TRBJ2-5,TRBV11-2,-,CASSLSERTQYF,TGTGCCAGCAGCTTATCCGAGAGGACCCAGTACTTC
-,TRBJ2-2,TRBV5-4,TRBD2,CASSGTSGSTGELFF,TGTGCCAGCAGCGGGACTAGCGGGAGCACCGGGGAGCTGTTTTTT
-,TRBJ1-6,TRBV7-2,-,CASSPRWTKDSPLHF,TGTGCCAGCAGCCCTCGGTGGACAAAAGATTCACCCCTCCACTTT